The clone carrying this T cell receptor (beta chain) has only one observation. Its antigen is unknown. Alongside a J-beta primer mix, a sample-barcoded 5' primer served in a second PCR lasting roughly 7 to 12 cycles. TCRdb reprocessed the 5' RACE reads with MiXCR, giving one entry per CDR3 protein. Of a few hundred thousand distinct CDR3 sequences listed, approximately 52% are singletons. Germline CDR1 and CDR2: DFQATT and SNEGSKA (reference sequence). The V gene lost 0 bases and the J gene lost 0 bases, with 9 bases spanning the gap. This CDR3 has 15 residues. The sample is drawn from a study of blood T cells in healthy people across ages. Study context: Every two T cells gave about one barcoded beta molecule via template switching.

Notes on the study in general: Because sorting was not performed, PBMCs prevented conclusive naive versus antigen-experienced comparison. Among long-lived donors, naive CD4+ cells were more numerous and diversity higher than in aged donors.

The rearrangement links TRBV20-1 to TRBJ2-1; perhaps TRBD2 as D (5 bases). The sample was blood. The TCR comes from a man in his fifties or sixties in good health. CDR3 protein: CSARDEGSSYNEQFF. The CDR3 DNA reads as TGCAGTGCTAGAGATGAAGGGAGCTCCTACAATGAGCAGTTCTTC.